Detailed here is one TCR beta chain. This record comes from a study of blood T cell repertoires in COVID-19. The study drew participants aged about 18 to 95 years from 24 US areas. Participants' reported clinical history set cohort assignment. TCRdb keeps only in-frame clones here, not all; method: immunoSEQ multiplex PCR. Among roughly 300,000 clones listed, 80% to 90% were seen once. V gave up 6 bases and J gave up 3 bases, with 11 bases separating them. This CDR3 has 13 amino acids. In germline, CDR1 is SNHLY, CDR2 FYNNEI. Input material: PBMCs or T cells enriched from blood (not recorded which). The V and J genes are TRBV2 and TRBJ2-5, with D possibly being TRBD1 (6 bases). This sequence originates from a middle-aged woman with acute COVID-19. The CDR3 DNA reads TGTGCCAGCAGAGGAGGACAGAAAGAGACCCAGTACTTC. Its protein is CASRGGQKETQYF.